A selection of T cell receptor beta chains follows, all from one sample in a study of T cells in Graves' hyperthyroidism and ophthalmopathy. From the multiplex PCR reads, TCRdb called clonotypes with MiXCR, one entry per CDR3 protein. The sample consists of around 300,000 distinct CDR3 sequences, roughly 15% of them appearing once. The sample comprised blood. These receptors originate from a woman between 40 and 50 years old with Graves' ophthalmopathy. The CDR3 runs from the conserved cysteine through the conserved F or W. The D gene is left open where the match is weak. Clone size is given for some rows only: seen once, a few or many times, or a class if the clone is expanded.

length	V	D	size	J	CDR3	DNA
15	TRBV29-1	TRBD1	many	TRBJ2-5	CSVDPRTGAEETQYF	TGCAGCGTTGACCCACGGACAGGGGCGGAAGAGACCCAGTACTTC
15	TRBV3-1	TRBD1	few	TRBJ1-2	CASSDWTGGAYGYTF	TGTGCCAGCAGCGATTGGACAGGGGGCGCGTATGGCTACACCTTC
14	TRBV12-3/TRBV12-4	-	many	TRBJ1-1	CSSTRSQGNTEAFF	TGTTCCAGTACTAGGTCACAGGGGAACACTGAAGCTTTCTTT
16	TRBV19	-	few	TRBJ2-2	CASSLRRGMNTGELFF	TGTGCCAGTAGTCTCAGGAGGGGAATGAACACCGGGGAGCTGTTTTTT
15	TRBV2	-	-	TRBJ1-1	CASSLKGLSETEAFF	TGTGCCAGCAGTCTAAAGGGGTTAAGTGAAACTGAAGCTTTCTTT
14	TRBV30	-	few	TRBJ1-1	CAWALDRRNTEAFF	TGTGCCTGGGCCCTGGACAGACGTAACACTGAAGCTTTCTTT
14	TRBV7-2	-	many	TRBJ2-5	CASSFSGGVETQYF	TGTGCCAGCAGCTTTTCCGGGGGCGTAGAGACCCAGTACTTC
12	TRBV2	-	many	TRBJ2-7	CASSDAGYEQYF	TGTGCCAGCAGCGACGCGGGGTACGAGCAGTACTTC
11	TRBV12-3/TRBV12-4	-	few	TRBJ2-7	CASSPSRQQYF	TGTGCCAGCAGCCCCTCCCGCCAGCAGTACTTC
13	TRBV15	-	few	TRBJ1-2	CATSRDENYGYTF	TGTGCCACCAGCAGAGACGAAAACTATGGCTACACCTTC
15	TRBV30	TRBD2	-	TRBJ2-7	CAWTSGRVYSYEQYF	TGTGCCTGGACTAGCGGGAGAGTTTATTCCTACGAGCAGTACTTC
14	TRBV6-5	-	many	TRBJ2-1	CASSYLSSYNEQFF	TGTGCCAGCAGTTACCTGAGCTCCTACAATGAGCAGTTCTTC
12	TRBV28	-	many	TRBJ1-1	CASRPSQGEAFF	TGTGCCAGCAGACCGTCGCAGGGAGAAGCTTTCTTT